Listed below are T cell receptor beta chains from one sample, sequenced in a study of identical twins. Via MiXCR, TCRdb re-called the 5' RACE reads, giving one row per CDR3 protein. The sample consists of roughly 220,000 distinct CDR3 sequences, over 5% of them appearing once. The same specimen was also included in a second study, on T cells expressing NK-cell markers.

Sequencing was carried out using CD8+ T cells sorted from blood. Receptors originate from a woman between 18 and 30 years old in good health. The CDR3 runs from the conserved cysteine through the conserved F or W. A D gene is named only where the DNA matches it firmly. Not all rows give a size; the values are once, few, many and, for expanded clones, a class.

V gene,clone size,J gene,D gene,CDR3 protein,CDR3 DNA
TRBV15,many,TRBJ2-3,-,CATSSGASDTQYF,TGTGCCACCAGCAGTGGAGCTTCGGATACGCAGTATTTT
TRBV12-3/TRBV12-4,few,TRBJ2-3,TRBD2,CASSLFLVRGGTQYF,TGTGCCAGCAGTTTGTTTTTAGTTCGCGGGGGTACGCAGTATTTT
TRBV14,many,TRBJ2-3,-,CASSQEYTTDTQYF,TGTGCCAGCAGCCAAGAGTATACCACAGATACGCAGTATTTT
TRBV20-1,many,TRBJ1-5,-,CSATPGGNQPQHF,TGCAGTGCTACCCCCGGAGGGAATCAGCCCCAGCATTTT
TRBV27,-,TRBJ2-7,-,CASSQRADTYEQYF,TGTGCCAGCAGTCAGCGGGCGGATACCTACGAGCAGTACTTC
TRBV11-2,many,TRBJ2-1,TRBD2,CASSAGTSGRDGEQFF,TGTGCCAGCAGCGCCGGGACTAGCGGGAGAGATGGGGAGCAGTTCTTC
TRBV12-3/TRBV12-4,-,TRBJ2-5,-,CASSSSGARETQYF,TGTGCCAGCAGTTCGTCGGGAGCACGGGAGACCCAGTACTTC
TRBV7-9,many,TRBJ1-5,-,CASSFQNQPQHF,TGTGCCAGCAGCTTCCAGAATCAGCCCCAGCATTTT
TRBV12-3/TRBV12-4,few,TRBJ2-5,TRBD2,CASGRGGETQYF,TGTGCCAGCGGCCGGGGGGGGGAGACCCAGTACTTC
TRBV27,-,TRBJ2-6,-,CASSLSFGAGANVLTF,TGTGCCAGCAGTTTATCGTTTGGGGCTGGGGCCAACGTCCTGACTTTC
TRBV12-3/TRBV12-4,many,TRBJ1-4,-,CASSPETDEKLFF,TGTGCCAGCAGTCCAGAGACAGATGAAAAACTGTTTTTT
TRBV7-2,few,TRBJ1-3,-,CASSLVIGAGNTIYF,TGTGCCAGCAGCTTAGTTATCGGGGCTGGAAACACCATATATTTT
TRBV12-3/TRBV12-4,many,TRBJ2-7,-,CASREGAGLAYEQYF,TGTGCCAGCAGGGAGGGGGCGGGACTAGCCTACGAGCAGTACTTC
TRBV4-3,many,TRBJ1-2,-,CASSQERGLVNYGYTF,TGCGCCAGCAGCCAAGAAAGAGGTCTAGTGAACTATGGCTACACCTTC
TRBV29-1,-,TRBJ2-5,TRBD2,CSVAGLAGVLLGETQYF,TGCAGCGTAGCCGGACTAGCGGGAGTTTTACTGGGTGAGACCCAGTACTTC
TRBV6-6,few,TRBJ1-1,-,CASRLPTEAFF,TGTGCCAGCAGGCTCCCAACTGAAGCTTTCTTT
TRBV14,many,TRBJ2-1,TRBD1,CASSHPQGFYNEQFF,TGTGCCAGCAGCCACCCACAGGGGTTCTACAATGAGCAGTTCTTC
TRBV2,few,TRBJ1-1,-,CASSELHLNTEAFF,TGTGCCAGCAGTGAACTACATTTGAACACTGAAGCTTTCTTT
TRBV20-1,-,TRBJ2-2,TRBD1,CSAKDRANTGELFF,TGCAGTGCGAAGGACAGGGCGAACACCGGGGAGCTGTTTTTT
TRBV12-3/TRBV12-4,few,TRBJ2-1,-,CASTPQAEKYNEQFF,TGTGCCAGCACCCCTCAAGCGGAAAAGTACAATGAGCAGTTCTTC
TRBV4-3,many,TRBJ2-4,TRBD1,CASSHSGTGGQVGKNIQYF,TGCGCCAGCAGCCACTCCGGGACAGGGGGGCAGGTGGGCAAAAACATTCAGTACTTC
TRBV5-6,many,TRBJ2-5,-,CASSGLAQTQYF,TGTGCCAGCAGTGGGCTTGCCCAGACCCAGTACTTC
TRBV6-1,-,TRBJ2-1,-,CASSGPDSFRSYNEQFF,TGTGCCAGCAGTGGACCTGACAGCTTCAGGTCCTACAATGAGCAGTTCTTC
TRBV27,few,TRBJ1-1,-,CASSRSTFTPEAFF,TGTGCCAGCAGCCGATCGACCTTCACGCCTGAAGCTTTCTTT
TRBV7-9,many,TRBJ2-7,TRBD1,CASRGPREGTGHEQYF,TGTGCCAGCAGGGGACCACGTGAAGGGACAGGGCACGAGCAGTACTTC
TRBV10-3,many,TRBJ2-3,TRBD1,CAITGTAGADTQYF,TGTGCCATCACCGGGACAGCAGGCGCAGATACGCAGTATTTT
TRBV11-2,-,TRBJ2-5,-,CASSRGQEGGGPQETQYF,TGTGCCAGCAGCCGCGGACAGGAAGGGGGGGGGCCCCAAGAGACCCAGTACTTC
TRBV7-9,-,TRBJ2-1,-,CASSFLVQNEQFF,TGTGCCAGCAGCTTTCTTGTTCAGAATGAGCAGTTCTTC
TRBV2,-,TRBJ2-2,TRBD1,CASSVWTGRTGELFF,TGTGCCAGCAGTGTTTGGACAGGGAGGACCGGGGAGCTGTTTTTT
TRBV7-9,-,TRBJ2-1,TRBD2,CASSFQASGGAHEQFF,TGTGCCAGCAGCTTCCAGGCCAGCGGGGGGGCACATGAGCAGTTCTTC
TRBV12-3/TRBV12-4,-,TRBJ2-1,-,CASSGRGRFDEQFF,TGTGCCAGCAGTGGGCGGGGGCGTTTCGATGAGCAGTTCTTC
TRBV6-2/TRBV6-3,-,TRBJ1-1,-,CASSRPGVTEAFF,TGTGCCAGCAGTCGGCCAGGGGTCACTGAAGCTTTCTTT
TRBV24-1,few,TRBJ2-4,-,CATSEAGTSQYF,TGTGCCACCAGTGAAGCCGGGACTTCTCAGTACTTC
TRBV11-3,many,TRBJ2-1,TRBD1,CASSFRQGIYNEQFF,TGTGCCAGCAGCTTCAGACAGGGGATATACAATGAGCAGTTCTTC
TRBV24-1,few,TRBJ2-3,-,CATSEEDTQYF,TGTGCCACCAGTGAGGAAGATACGCAGTATTTT
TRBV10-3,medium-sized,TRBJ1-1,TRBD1,CAISTIGTGGQTEAFF,TGTGCCATCAGTACTATAGGGACAGGGGGGCAAACTGAAGCTTTCTTT
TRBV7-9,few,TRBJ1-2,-,CASSHRDSRYYGYTF,TGTGCCAGCAGCCACCGAGATTCCAGGTACTATGGCTACACCTTC
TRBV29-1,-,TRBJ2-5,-,CSVEDWGTQYF,TGCAGCGTTGAAGATTGGGGGACCCAGTACTTC
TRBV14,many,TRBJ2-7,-,CASRSVSSYEQYF,TGTGCCAGCAGATCCGTCAGCTCCTACGAGCAGTACTTC
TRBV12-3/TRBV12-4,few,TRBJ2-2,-,CASSSPWIGRQNTGELFF,TGTGCCAGCAGTAGTCCCTGGATTGGCAGGCAGAACACCGGGGAGCTGTTTTTT
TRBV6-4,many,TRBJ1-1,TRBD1,CASSDSAGGYTEAFF,TGTGCCAGCAGTGACTCTGCAGGGGGCTACACTGAAGCTTTCTTT
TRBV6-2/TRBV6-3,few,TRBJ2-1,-,CASSYLGPYNEQFF,TGTGCCAGCAGTTACCTGGGACCCTACAATGAGCAGTTCTTC
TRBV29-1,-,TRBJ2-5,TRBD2,CSVETSAETGETQYF,TGCAGCGTTGAAACTAGCGCAGAGACGGGAGAGACCCAGTACTTC
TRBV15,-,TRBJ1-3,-,CATSANLQGLSGNTIYF,TGTGCCACCAGCGCGAATCTACAGGGCCTCTCTGGAAACACCATATATTTT